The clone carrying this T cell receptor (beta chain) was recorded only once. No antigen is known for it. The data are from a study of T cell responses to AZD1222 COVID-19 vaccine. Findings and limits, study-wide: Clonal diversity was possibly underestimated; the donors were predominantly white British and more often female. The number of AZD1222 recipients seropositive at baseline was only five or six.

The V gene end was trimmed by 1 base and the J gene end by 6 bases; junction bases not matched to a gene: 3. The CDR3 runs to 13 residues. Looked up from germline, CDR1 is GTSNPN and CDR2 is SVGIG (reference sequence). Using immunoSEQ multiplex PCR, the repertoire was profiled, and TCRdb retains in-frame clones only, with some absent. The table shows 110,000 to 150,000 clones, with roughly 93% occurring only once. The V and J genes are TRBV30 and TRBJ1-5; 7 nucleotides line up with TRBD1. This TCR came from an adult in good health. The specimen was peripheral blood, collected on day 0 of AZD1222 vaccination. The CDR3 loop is CAWSGQGGQPQHF. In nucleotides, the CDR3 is TGTGCCTGGAGTGGACAGGGCGGTCAGCCCCAGCATTTT. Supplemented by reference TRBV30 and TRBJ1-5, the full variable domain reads SQTIHQWPATLVQPVGSPLSLECTVEGTSNPNLYWYRQAAGRGLQLLFYSVGIGQISSEVPQNLSASRPQDRQFILSSKKLLLSDSGFYLCAWSGQGGQPQHFGDGTRLSIL.